This T cell receptor beta chain was profiled in a study of Graves' ophthalmopathy and Graves' hyperthyroidism. Study background: Ahead of any treatment, peripheral blood was obtained at the initial diagnosis.

Trimming removed 1 base from V and 0 bases from J; junction bases left unmatched: 3. The CDR3 contains 15 residues. Germline V gives CDR1 MGHRA, CDR2 YSYEKL. Amplification from RNA transcripts yielded the TCR beta CDR3 regions. HTBI primers were used in a first-round RT-PCR, which preceded a second-round multiplex PCR. MiXCR, applied by TCRdb to the multiplex PCR reads, yields one record per CDR3 protein. This sample has about 420,000 distinct CDR3 sequences, with about 21% found just once. Study conclusions and caveats: The authors also found most expanded thyroid clonotypes above 0.001 frequency in blood. In predicting ophthalmopathy progression, the model reached 70.59% sensitivity and 72.22% specificity.

Diagnoses were established from clinical symptoms, serum thyroxine, TRAb, thyroid ultrasound and orbital computed tomography. There are many counts of this clonotype. Its matching antigen is unknown. The clonotype was recovered from a woman between 18 and 29 years old with stable Graves' hyperthyroidism. Source material: peripheral blood. J is TRBJ2-7 and V is TRBV4-1; 7 bases agree with TRBD2. This CDR3 reads CASSQAGGASYEQYF. The CDR3, as DNA: TGCGCCAGCAGCCAAGCGGGAGGAGCCTCCTACGAGCAGTACTTC.